This TCR beta chain originates from a study of blood T cell repertoires in COVID-19 (TCRdb year 2020). Some background on the complete study: Samples from collaborators originated in the United States, Italy and Spain and spanned both the acute and convalescent phases of COVID-19. The prospective study material was composed of cDNA or gDNA derived from T cells, B-cell-depleted T cells, or PBMCs. The dataset comprised deeply sampled blood TCRbeta repertoires from subjects exposed to, actively infected with, or recovered from COVID-19. A freely available public database, intended as a resource for researchers studying the immune response to SARS-CoV-2, is where the repertoires were released. The samples were drawn from two sources: the first 160 participants of the ongoing ImmuneRACE study, and fewer than 1,500 subjects contributed by 6 global collaborators. The sample metadata nearly always contained a de-identified subject ID, COVID-19 status, age in years and sex. Where available, HLA class I and class II types were obtained from metadata supplied by the sample provider rather than from assay-based typing.

The immunoSEQ Assay, a bias-controlled multiplex PCR, was used to amplify TCRbeta CDR3 regions from genomic DNA. The authors' analysis ran thus. Within the assay, amplification of reference gene primers was used to estimate how many nucleated cells each sample contained. Sequence reads were collapsed and filtered to measure the absolute abundance of every unique TCRbeta CDR3 rearrangement. Productive Simpson clonality was computed per sample as the square root of Simpson's diversity index over productive rearrangements. The source is immuneACCESS, and TCRdb retained only in-frame sequences with V and J called. Part of the clones is not carried over; for the studies checked, unresolved V genes explain less than half of this, and the remainder is unexplained. That table supplies the V and J calls and clone size; D and trimming were determined from the DNA. Present in this sample are 89,000 or so clones, 85% of which were seen just once. Of the sample, roughly 40% falls within the top ten clones.

General study outcomes and caveats: Clinical and demographic metadata were provided uncurated, with the amount varying by source and participant.

Each collaborating institution followed its own protocols to collect whole blood in K2EDTA tubes. For TCRbeta analysis, collaborators shipped samples as frozen whole blood, isolated PBMCs, or DNA extracted from either of those sample types. Remarks on this clone: Its antigen is unknown. No base-level quality is on record; no much larger clone is a single base apart.

V is reduced by 6 bases and J by 5 bases, leaving a spacing of 16 bases between them. The germline V gene (reference sequence) provides CDR1 LNHDA and CDR2 SQIVND. The CDR3 runs 14 amino acids, cysteine and phenylalanine included. Of all the DNA, just the CDR3 is kept, 42 bases in frame from base 1. The origin of this receptor is a man at least 80 years old with acute or convalescent COVID-19. Sequencing was done on a sample of peripheral blood. The chain employs TRBV19 and TRBJ1-1; the D gene lacks a confident call. In nucleotides, the sequence is TGTGCCAGTAGGCCTGGGCGCCGAGGGACTGAAGCTTTCTTT. The resulting protein is CASRPGRRGTEAFF. With all but the CDR3 taken from the reference TRBV19 and TRBJ1-1 genes, the full variable domain is: DGGITQSPKYLFRKEGQNVTLSCEQNLNHDAMYWYRQDPGQGLRLIYYSQIVNDFQKGDIAEGYSVSREKKESFPLTVTSAQKNPTAFYLCASRPGRRGTEAFFGQGTRLTVV.